A single sample gave rise to the 9 T cell receptor beta chains below, sequenced in a study of blood T cell repertoires in COVID-19 (dated by TCRdb to 2020 to 2022). The method behind the library was the immunoSEQ multiplex PCR assay. Imported from immuneACCESS, the table was reduced by TCRdb to in-frame sequences with V and J called. These copies leave out some clones; in studies compared against another copy, an unresolved V gene accounts for under half, and the cause of the remainder is not known. The sample data list around 71,000 clones, and roughly 85% of these were observed just once. The ten largest clonotypes hold approximately 4.6% of the sample. Sequencing was performed on peripheral blood. The receptors stem from an older man with acute or convalescent COVID-19.

The CDR3 sequence is CASSTDPGQATSPLHF. CDR3 coding DNA: TGTGCCAGTAGTACCGACCCGGGACAGGCGACTTCACCCCTCCACTTT. The chain recombines TRBV19 with TRBJ1-6; 8 positions match TRBD1. V lost 4 bases and J lost 9; bases outside the gene matches: 11. CDR3 length: 16 amino acids. Looked up from germline, CDR1 is LNHDA and CDR2 is SQIVND (reference sequence).

The chain is built from TRBV10-3 and TRBJ2-3, with 7 positions matching TRBD1. The V gene end was trimmed by 11 bases and the J gene end by 0 bases; junction bases not matched to a gene: 8. There are 14 residues in the CDR3. Germline V gene sequence: CDR1 ENHRY, CDR2 SYGVKD. CDR3 protein: CAASRDSSTDTQYF. CDR3 DNA sequence: TGTGCCGCCTCTAGGGACAGTAGCACAGATACGCAGTATTTT.

The CDR3 DNA reads TGTGCCAGCAGCTTTGAGGGATCGGGAAACACCATATATTTT. The encoded protein is CASSFEGSGNTIYF. The gene calls are TRBV7-9 and TRBJ1-3, with D uncertain. Germline loops: CDR1 SEHNR, CDR2 FQNEAQ (reference sequence). Trimming shortened V by 3 bases and J by 4 bases, and 10 bases separated the two germline ends. The CDR3 runs 14 residues.

This chain joins TRBV2 and TRBJ2-1; D not certain. The germline V and J ends were trimmed by 4 bases and 1 base, with 11 bases remaining between them. Germline CDR1 is SNHLY and CDR2 is FYNNEI. The CDR3 sequence is 15 residues long. The CDR3 sequence is CASSGEVPSYNEQFF. In DNA, the CDR3 is TGTGCCAGCAGTGGTGAGGTCCCTTCCTACAATGAGCAGTTCTTC.

V is TRBV4-1 and J is TRBJ2-1; maybe TRBD2 (6 bases). Per germline, CDR1 MGHRA and CDR2 YSYEKL. V shed 1 base and J shed 1 base, with 8 bases lying between them. The CDR3 contains 15 residues. DNA for the CDR3: TGCGCCAGCAGCCAAGGGGGACTGTCCTACAATGAGCAGTTCTTC. Encoded protein: CASSQGGLSYNEQFF.

The chain is built from TRBV7-2 and TRBJ2-7; 16 nucleotides align to TRBD2. The CDR3 loop spans 16 amino acids. From germline, CDR1 is SGHTA and CDR2 FQGNSA. J gave up 4 bases and V 4 bases, and 4 bases lay outside the gene matches. As DNA, the CDR3 is TGTGCCAGCAGCTCGGGACTAGCGGGGGGGGTTTACGAGCAGTACTTC. This encodes CASSSGLAGGVYEQYF. The full variable domain, rest sourced from reference TRBV7-2 and TRBJ2-7, is GAGVSQSPSNKVTEKGKDVELRCDPISGHTALYWYRQSLGQGLEFLIYFQGNSAPDKSGLPSDRFSAERTGGSVSTLTIQRTQQEDSAVYLCASSSGLAGGVYEQYFGPGTRLTVT.

V gene TRBV9 combines with J gene TRBJ1-1; 9 positions match TRBD1. The CDR3 contains 14 residues. Germline V gives CDR1 SGDLS, CDR2 YYNGEE. V gave up 3 bases and J gave up 4 bases; unmatched junction bases: 4. The CDR3: CASSAMTGGTEAFF. As DNA, the CDR3 is TGTGCCAGCAGCGCCATGACAGGGGGCACTGAAGCTTTCTTT.

The chain recombines TRBV19 with TRBJ1-2, with D maybe TRBD1 (5 bases). V lost 5 bases and J lost 3, with 19 bases in between. The CDR3 contains 16 residues. Germline loops: CDR1 LNHDA, CDR2 SQIVND (reference sequence). CDR3 nucleotides: TGTGCCAGTAGTGCCCGCGGGACTAACGGGGACTATGGCTACACCTTC. It encodes CASSARGTNGDYGYTF. Complete variable domain (other parts from reference TRBV19 and TRBJ1-2): DGGITQSPKYLFRKEGQNVTLSCEQNLNHDAMYWYRQDPGQGLRLIYYSQIVNDFQKGDIAEGYSVSREKKESFPLTVTSAQKNPTAFYLCASSARGTNGDYGYTFGSGTRLTVV.

The V gene is TRBV30, the J gene TRBJ2-2; 8 nucleotides match TRBD2. The V and J ends lost 1 base and 4 bases, in that order; junction bases with no gene match: 2. This CDR3 has 14 residues. In germline, CDR1 is GTSNPN, CDR2 SVGIG (reference sequence). CDR3 in DNA: TGTGCCTGGAGTGGTCTAGCGGGCACCGGGGAGCTGTTTTTT. Its protein product is CAWSGLAGTGELFF.